This T cell receptor (beta chain) stems from a study of cytomegalovirus exposure and HLA in healthy donors. General study points: Accurate prediction of most subjects' HLA-A and HLA-B alleles from TCR beta sequences was reported. Per a prior analysis, the majority of TCR beta V segments were productive roughly 87% or roughly 30% of the time. Clonal expansion, a later analysis showed, was greater in HLA-associated TCR beta chains than in equally common others.

This clone is a singleton in its sample. Its antigen is currently unknown. This CDR3 spans 13 amino acids. In germline, CDR1 is SQVTM, CDR2 ANQGSEA. The PCR used 60 Vbeta and 13 Jbeta primers. The table came from immunoSEQ multiplex PCR; TCRdb's copy has only in-frame clones and leaves some out. Among 150,000 to 200,000 clones listed, nearly 80% were seen once. Specimen: PBMCs. This rearrangement joins TRBV29-1 to TRBJ2-5; no reliable D call. The J call may be incorrect, as the DNA end agrees better with TRBJ2-7. The receptor comes from a woman aged 25 to 39 in good health and CMV-seropositive. In nucleotides, the CDR3 is TGCAGCACCCAATCTTTAGACACCTACGAGCAGTACTTC. It encodes CSTQSLDTYEQYF.